One and the same sample provided the 11 T cell receptor beta chains below, sequenced in a study of T cells after yellow fever vaccination. TCRdb ran MiXCR on the 5' RACE reads and lists one entry per CDR3 protein. The table lists some 130,000 distinct CDR3 sequences, just over 6.5% of them singletons. The specimen was CD4+ T cells sorted from PBMCs, collected 10 days after the yellow fever booster vaccination. The receptors were sampled from a man aged 25 to 45 who received the YFV17D yellow fever vaccine.

This clonotype was recorded many times. This rearrangement joins TRBV7-3 to TRBJ2-2; tentatively, D is TRBD1 (5 bases). Trimming pared 6 bases from V and 1 base from J, leaving 9 bases between. The length of the CDR3 is 14 residues. CDR1 SGHTA and CDR2 FQGTGA come from the germline V gene. The CDR3 sequence is CASSYTGNTGELFF. In nucleotides, the CDR3 is TGTGCCAGCAGTTATACAGGGAACACCGGGGAGCTGTTTTTT.

On this clonotype itself: A much larger clone sits a single nucleotide away, making a read error possible. The chain combines TRBV12-3 or TRBV12-4 with TRBJ2-1; 7 bases are a match to TRBD1. Germline trimming cut 6 bases from V and 9 bases from J; bases unmatched to any gene: 8. This CDR3 region has 13 residues. The CDR3 bases are TGTGCCAGCAGCCCCGACAGGGTCGGTGAGCAGTTCTTC. This sequence encodes CASSPDRVGEQFF.

This clonotype was observed many times. The rearrangement joins TRBV10-1 to TRBJ2-1; D is unresolved. CDR3 length: 12 amino acids. Trimming left V 2 bases short and J 7 bases short, with 6 bases between. Germline V gene lookup returns CDR1 WNHNN and CDR2 SYGVQD (reference sequence). CDR3 nucleotide sequence: TGCGCCAGCAGTGAGGCCAGAAATGAGCAGTTCTTC. It is translated as CASSEARNEQFF.

Note on this clonotype: With only one base between it and a far larger clone, this is likely a read error. The rearrangement uses TRBV7-6 and TRBJ2-1, with 9 bases aligning to TRBD1. This CDR3 spans 15 amino acids. From germline, CDR1 is SGHVS and CDR2 FNYEAQ. The CDR3 loop reads CVSSLDRGSYNEQFF. In DNA, the CDR3 is TGTGTCAGCAGCTTGGACAGGGGATCCTACAATGAGCAGTTCTTC.

This clonotype was detected ten times or more. This chain links TRBV19 with TRBJ2-3; D is unclear. The CDR3 is made up of 12 amino acids. Germline loops: CDR1 LNHDA, CDR2 SQIVND (reference sequence). V was shortened by 5 bases and J by 4 bases, with 7 bases between the two germline ends. CDR3 DNA: TGTGCCAGTAGTGATTTCTCAGATACGCAGTATTTT. This translates into CASSDFSDTQYF.

In this sample, this clonotype turned up a few times. The rearrangement joins TRBV20-1 to TRBJ2-3; D gene unclear. The CDR3 is 12 amino acids. Trimming took off 2 bases at V and 8 bases at J, with 11 bases between the two ends. CDR1 and CDR2 from the germline V gene are DFQATT and SNEGSKA (reference sequence). CDR3 loop: CSARRLVGTQYF. For the CDR3, the DNA is TGCAGTGCTAGAAGGCTAGTCGGTACGCAGTATTTT.

There are many counts of this clonotype. The V gene is TRBV25-1, the J gene TRBJ2-5; TRBD1 agrees at 7 bases. The junction had 17 bases not matched to a gene; V was cut back by 5 bases and J by 2 bases. Germline V CDR1 and CDR2: MGHDK, SYGVNS. The CDR3 runs to 18 residues. CDR3 DNA: TGTGCCAGCAGTCCCAAAGGGGGCGACAGCGGATTTCAAGAGACCCAGTACTTC. It is translated as CASSPKGGDSGFQETQYF.

The sample holds many counts of this clonotype. The rearrangement uses TRBV29-1 and TRBJ2-3; 8 bases fit TRBD1. The CDR3 runs 16 residues. From germline, CDR1 is SQVTM and CDR2 ANQGSEA. V shed 4 bases, J shed 10 bases, and the junction held 19 bases outside the gene matches. Here the CDR3 reads CSVVIGQGAAQGAQYF. The CDR3 DNA reads as TGCAGCGTTGTGATTGGGCAGGGGGCTGCCCAGGGGGCGCAGTATTTT.

As concerns this clonotype: One base away lies a much larger clone, so this may be a sequencing read error. The V call is TRBV20-1, the J call TRBJ1-6; TRBD1 is a possible D gene (6 bases). This CDR3 has 15 amino acids. Germline values: CDR1 DFQATT, CDR2 SNEGSKA (reference sequence). CDR3 sequence (DNA): TGCAGTGCTAGAGATCCGGGGGCCTATAATTCACCCATCCACTTT. Translated: CSARDPGAYNSPIHF.

This clonotype appeared many times. V gene TRBV6-1 combines with J gene TRBJ1-2; D possibly corresponds to TRBD1 (5 bases). The CDR3 sequence is 14 residues long. V lost 5 bases and J lost 4, with 14 bases in between. Germline CDR1 and CDR2: MNHNS and SASEGT. CDR3: CASSPDSFSYGYTF. CDR3 nucleotides: TGTGCCAGCAGTCCCGACAGCTTTAGCTATGGCTACACCTTC.

Ten or more counts support this clonotype. This chain connects TRBV28 to TRBJ2-3; 11 positions agree with TRBD2. The V gene's germline CDR1 is MDHEN and CDR2 SYDVKM. Unmatched junction bases numbered 5, after V lost 6 bases and J lost 6 bases. This CDR3 comprises 14 residues. CDR3 nucleotide sequence: TGTGCCAGCAGCCGACTAGCGGGGAGGGATACGCAGTATTTT. This sequence encodes CASSRLAGRDTQYF.